A single sample is the source of the 20 T cell receptor beta chains below, sequenced in a study of prognosis after radiotherapy for stage I lung cancer. Researchers used two-round multiplex PCR to amplify TCR beta CDR3 starting from genomic DNA. Primers specific to each TRBV and TRBJ gene were used in first-round PCR. TCRdb used MiXCR to reprocess the multiplex PCR reads, holding one entry per CDR3 protein. This table holds fewer than 30,000 distinct CDR3 sequences, 46% found once. Here the sequenced sample was PBMCs, taken before or after stereotactic body radiation therapy (not recorded which). The source is a donor over 45 with non-small cell lung cancer.

This clonotype occurred many times. This sequence joins TRBV5-6 and TRBJ2-1, with 10 bases identical to TRBD2. This CDR3 has 16 residues. Germline CDR1 and CDR2: SGHDT and YYEEEE. V lost 4 bases to trimming and J lost 6 bases; unmatched junction nucleotides: 10. The CDR3 sequence is CASSLGPGLAPNEQFF. As DNA, the CDR3 is TGTGCCAGCAGCCTAGGCCCGGGACTAGCGCCCAATGAGCAGTTCTTC. The whole variable domain, remainder taken from reference TRBV5-6 and TRBJ2-1, is DAGVTQSPTHLIKTRGQQVTLRCSPKSGHDTVSWYQQALGQGPQFIFQYYEEEERQRGNFPDRFSGHQFPNYSSELNVNALLLGDSALYLCASSLGPGLAPNEQFFGPGTRLTVL.

Ten or more counts support this clonotype. This chain joins TRBV6-1 and TRBJ2-3, with D unclear. CDR1 and CDR2 (germline): MNHNS, SASEGT. The length of the CDR3 is 13 residues. Trimming cost V 0 bases and J 9 bases, with 10 bases left between them. The CDR3 reads CASSEAWQQTQYF. Written as DNA, the CDR3 is TGTGCCAGCAGTGAAGCTTGGCAACAGACGCAGTATTTT.

In its sample, this clonotype was seen a few times. Just one base apart from a much larger clone, this may be a read error. The chain joins TRBV7-2 to TRBJ1-3; D is ambiguous. With 5 bases removed from V and 2 bases from J, the gap between germline ends came to 10 bases. Per the germline V gene, CDR1 is SGHTA and CDR2 is FQGNSA. This CDR3 has 14 residues. The CDR3 sequence is CASSRYGTGNTIYF. For the CDR3, the DNA is TGTGCCAGCAGCAGATACGGGACTGGAAACACCATATATTTT.

This clonotype was observed at least ten times. The rearrangement links TRBV19 to TRBJ1-5, with D hard to call. This CDR3 region has 14 residues. The ends were cut back, 11 bases at V and 2 bases at J, with 16 bases in the middle. Germline V gives CDR1 LNHDA, CDR2 SQIVND (reference sequence). The CDR3: CAAGPLEGNQPQHF. CDR3 coding DNA: TGTGCCGCTGGCCCGCTCGAGGGCAATCAGCCCCAGCATTTT.

This clonotype was seen repeatedly, ten times or more. It may be a read error: a sequence one base away is much more abundant. The chain joins TRBV19 to TRBJ2-7; TRBD2 matches at 11 bases. CDR3 length: 19 amino acids. With V trimmed by 4 bases and J by 0 bases, 14 bases remained unmatched. Germline V lookup: CDR1 LNHDA, CDR2 SQIVND (reference sequence). The CDR3, as DNA: TGTGCCAGTAGTAAGGGGTGTGCTAGCGGGAGGAAGAGCTCCTACGAGCAGTACTTC. Protein sequence: CASSKGCASGRKSSYEQYF.

This chain uses TRBV27 with TRBJ2-1; the match to TRBD2 covers 7 bases. Germline lookup yields CDR1 MNHEY and CDR2 SMNVEV (reference sequence). J lost 2 bases, V lost 11 bases, and 15 bases had no gene match. This CDR3 has 16 amino acids. CDR3 region: CAGGGLEGGPYNEQFF. DNA of the CDR3: TGTGCCGGCGGAGGTCTAGAGGGAGGGCCCTACAATGAGCAGTTCTTC.

At least ten counts were recorded for this clonotype. The rearrangement links TRBV7-6 to TRBJ1-3; D gene ambiguous. V lost 3 bases to trimming and J lost 2 bases, with 11 bases between them. Germline V gene lookup returns CDR1 SGHVS and CDR2 FNYEAQ. The CDR3 has 15 residues. For the CDR3, the DNA is TGTGCCAGCAGCTTCTCATCCTCTGCTGGAAACACCATATATTTT. Residues: CASSFSSSAGNTIYF.

There are many counts of this clonotype. V is TRBV5-1 and J is TRBJ2-2, with a possible D match to TRBD2 (7 bases). CDR1 is SGHRS, CDR2 YFSETQ, per germline. V lost 4 bases to trimming and J lost 6 bases, with 10 bases between them. The CDR3 is 13 residues long. CDR3 sequence (DNA): TGCGCCAGCAGCGAAGGGGGGGCCGGGGAGCTGTTTTTT. It yields the protein CASSEGGAGELFF.

This clonotype was observed many times. The V call is TRBV18, the J call TRBJ2-3; D remains ambiguous. Per germline, CDR1 KGHSH and CDR2 LQKENI. This CDR3 region has 13 residues. V was trimmed by 0 bases and J by 2 bases, leaving 3 bases between them. The CDR3: CASSPPSTDTQYF. The DNA of the CDR3 is TGTGCCAGCTCACCACCGTCCACAGATACGCAGTATTTT.

This clonotype was recorded at least ten times. This sequence joins TRBV3-1 and TRBJ1-6; D is uncertain. The CDR3 consists of 15 residues. Germline CDR1 LGHDT, CDR2 YNNKEL (reference sequence). Deletions cut 4 bases from V and 0 bases from J, with 7 bases between. The CDR3 region is CASSLQSSYNSPLHF. DNA for the CDR3: TGTGCCAGCAGCCTCCAAAGCTCCTATAATTCACCCCTCCACTTT.

The chain couples TRBV6-1 to TRBJ2-5; TRBD2 agrees at 8 bases. The assigned J gene may be wrong: the sequence end matches TRBJ2-1 better. The germline V gene encodes CDR1 MNHNS and CDR2 SASEGT. The CDR3 sequence is 16 residues long. The CDR3 DNA follows: TGTGCCAGCATCCAGCAGGGCGGGGGGTACTACAATGAGCAGTTCTTC. Translating gives CASIQQGGGYYNEQFF.

This clonotype came up many times. Germline and junction disagree at one end, which may indicate a read error. The V and J genes are TRBV5-1 and TRBJ2-7, with 7 bases lining up with TRBD2. CDR3 length: 13 amino acids. Per germline, CDR1 SGHRS and CDR2 YFSETQ. CDR3 region: CASSFGGSYEQYF. CDR3 DNA: TGTGCCAGCAGCTTCGGGGGGTCCTACGAGCAGTACTTC.

V and J are TRBV6-2 or TRBV6-3 and TRBJ2-7, with D possibly being TRBD1 (6 bases). Trimming shortened V by 4 bases and J by 3 bases, and 19 bases separated the two germline ends. The CDR3 is made up of 16 amino acids. Germline V gene data show CDR1 as MNHEY and CDR2 as SVGEGT. This CDR3 is CASSSPGQPIIYEQYF. The CDR3 nucleotides are TGTGCCAGCAGTTCACCGGGACAACCGATTATCTACGAGCAGTACTTC.

This clonotype was counted once. This rearrangement joins TRBV7-3 to TRBJ1-1; tentative D call: TRBD1 (5 bases). The V gene lost 6 bases and the J gene lost 3 bases, with 11 bases spanning the gap. Germline assignment: CDR1 SGHTA and CDR2 FQGTGA. The CDR3 runs 13 residues. CDR3 amino acids: CASRRGSYTEAFF. CDR3 coding DNA: TGTGCCAGCAGAAGGGGCTCCTACACTGAAGCTTTCTTT.

There are many counts of this clonotype. The gene calls are TRBV11-2 and TRBJ2-1, with D maybe TRBD2 (6 bases). Looked up from germline, CDR1 is SGHAT and CDR2 is FQNNGV. The CDR3 contains 14 residues. Trimming shortened V by 4 bases and J by 9 bases, and 16 bases separated the two germline ends. CDR3 nucleotides: TGTGCCAGCAGCTCCGACCGACTAGTTCGTGAGCAGTTCTTC. Encoded protein: CASSSDRLVREQFF.

About this clonotype: A far larger clone is off by one base, so a read error is likely. This chain joins TRBV6-2 or TRBV6-3 and TRBJ2-1; 8 nucleotides line up with TRBD2. J gave up 3 bases and V 10 bases, and 14 bases lay outside the gene matches. The CDR3 loop spans 16 amino acids. Germline-derived CDR1 and CDR2 are MNHEY and SVGEGT. The CDR3, as DNA: TGTGCCATCAGCCCAGCCAGACTAGCGAACTACAATGAGCAGTTCTTC. Protein sequence: CAISPARLANYNEQFF.

The CDR3 sequence: CASSDRWGRTGAMNTEAFF. In DNA, the CDR3 is TGTGCCAGCAGTGACCGCTGGGGCCGGACAGGGGCCATGAACACTGAAGCTTTCTTT. The V gene is TRBV6-2 or TRBV6-3, the J gene TRBJ1-1, with 9 bases lining up with TRBD1. This CDR3 comprises 19 residues. With V trimmed by 5 bases and J by 0 bases, 16 bases remained unmatched. CDR1 is MNHEY and CDR2 is SVGEGT in the germline V gene.

Comments on this clonotype: This likely traces to a read error, being one base from a far larger clone. The chain uses TRBV2 and TRBJ2-5; D call uncertain. TRBJ2-1 explains the end of the DNA better; the J call may be wrong. Germline CDR1 is SNHLY and CDR2 is FYNNEI. CDR3 length: 16 amino acids. In nucleotides, the CDR3 is TGTGCCAGCAAAGCGTGCGCCGCGAATTCCCTCAATGAGCAGTTCTTC. Translation: CASKACAANSLNEQFF.

This clonotype was found many times. The chain combines TRBV20-1 with TRBJ1-4; D is undetermined. The CDR3 covers 11 residues. Germline CDR1 is DFQATT and CDR2 is SNEGSKA (reference sequence). The germline V and J ends were trimmed by 6 bases and 12 bases, with 14 bases remaining between them. CDR3 residues: CSARRVGELFF. The CDR3 region has the DNA TGCAGTGCAAGGAGAGTGGGAGAACTGTTTTTT.

This clonotype was found many times. The chain employs TRBV28 and TRBJ1-4, with 7 nucleotides matching TRBD1. V shed 6 bases and J 3 bases; nucleotides not matched to a gene: 7. Germline loops: CDR1 MDHEN, CDR2 SYDVKM. The CDR3 totals 15 residues. The CDR3 loop is CASRKAGGANEKLFF. CDR3 in DNA: TGTGCCAGCAGAAAGGCAGGGGGGGCTAATGAAAAACTGTTTTTT.